This T cell receptor beta chain is from a study of blood T cell repertoires in COVID-19. About the study: T cells, B-cell-depleted T cells, or PBMCs provided the cDNA or gDNA that served as material.

V was clipped by 1 base and J by 1 base, with 8 bases between them. Per germline, CDR1 LGHNA and CDR2 YNFKEQ. The CDR3 spans 14 residues. Authors' processing steps: Estimation of nucleated cell counts was performed using reference gene primer amplification. TCRdb keeps only in-frame clones here, not all; method: immunoSEQ multiplex PCR. That table gives V, J and clone size, and the DNA gave D and trimming. The sample records about 54,000 clones, about 88% being singletons. The origin of this receptor is a man aged 55 to 70 with active COVID-19. This chain connects TRBV4-2 to TRBJ2-7; D gene uncertain. The sequenced sample consisted of peripheral blood. Here the CDR3 DNA reads TGTGCCAGCAGCCAAGGACTTCCATCCTACGAGCAGTACTTC. It yields the protein CASSQGLPSYEQYF.